A selection of T cell receptor beta chains follows, all from one sample in a study of CD8 T cells in ankylosing spondylitis. TCRdb called the 5' RACE reads again in MiXCR, with one record for every CDR3 protein. The sample carries over 450,000 distinct CDR3 sequences, about 12% recorded once. The sample was blood, either unsorted or a sorted T cell fraction (not recorded which). The receptors were sampled from a male donor with ankylosing spondylitis. CDR3s include the opening cysteine and the closing phenylalanine or tryptophan. The D gene is left open where the match is weak. Some rows have no size entry. The others give once, few or many, or a class for an expanded clone.

v_call,clone_size,d_call,j_call,cdr3_aa,cdr3_nt
TRBV15,-,-,TRBJ2-7,CATSRQGYEQYF,TGTGCCACCAGCAGACAGGGGTACGAGCAGTACTTC
TRBV7-2,few,-,TRBJ1-5,CASSLPGTSNQPQHF,TGTGCCAGCAGCTTACCAGGGACCAGCAATCAGCCCCAGCATTTT
TRBV28,-,TRBD2,TRBJ2-1,CASKGSGRAYNEQFF,TGTGCCAGCAAAGGAAGCGGGAGGGCCTACAATGAGCAGTTCTTC
TRBV12-5,-,TRBD2,TRBJ2-5,CASAETSGGTQYF,TGTGCTAGTGCCGAGACTAGCGGGGGGACCCAGTACTTC
TRBV7-8,many,-,TRBJ2-1,CASSLVVVEAIYNEQFF,TGTGCCAGCAGCTTAGTAGTTGTGGAGGCGATATACAATGAGCAGTTCTTC
TRBV24-1,few,TRBD1,TRBJ2-1,CATRGQGAENEQFF,TGTGCCACCAGAGGACAGGGGGCCGAGAATGAGCAGTTCTTC
TRBV20-1,many,TRBD1,TRBJ1-4,CRGGQGSFANEKLFF,TGCAGGGGGGGACAGGGATCTTTTGCTAATGAAAAACTGTTTTTT
TRBV3-1,-,-,TRBJ2-3,CASSPLRGKADTQYF,TGTGCCAGCAGCCCCCTGAGGGGGAAGGCAGATACGCAGTATTTT
TRBV5-1,few,-,TRBJ2-1,CASSWDLRYNEQFF,TGCGCCAGCAGCTGGGACTTACGATACAATGAGCAGTTCTTC
TRBV5-6,few,-,TRBJ1-2,CASSLSDRSIYGYTF,TGTGCCAGCAGCTTGAGTGACAGAAGTATCTATGGCTACACCTTC
TRBV3-1,-,-,TRBJ1-2,CASSQDGGDYGYTF,TGTGCCAGCAGCCAAGATGGGGGTGACTATGGCTACACCTTC
TRBV27,few,TRBD2,TRBJ2-1,CASSPGTSGEDEQFF,TGTGCCAGCAGTCCCGGGACTAGCGGAGAGGATGAGCAGTTCTTC
TRBV12-3/TRBV12-4,few,TRBD1,TRBJ1-2,CASRHRDRVSGYTF,TGTGCCAGCAGACACCGGGACAGGGTGTCTGGCTACACCTTC
TRBV30,-,-,TRBJ2-2,CAWSVVVSPGPSFLNTGELFF,TGTGCCTGGAGTGTAGTCGTCTCACCGGGACCCAGTTTCTTAAACACCGGGGAGCTGTTTTTT
TRBV4-1,few,TRBD1,TRBJ2-5,CASSQVEKGGQGARETQYF,TGCGCCAGCAGCCAAGTAGAGAAGGGCGGACAGGGGGCTCGGGAGACCCAGTACTTC
TRBV20-1,-,-,TRBJ1-4,CSAPGLQEGKLFF,TGCAGTGCCCCGGGACTTCAAGAGGGGAAACTGTTTTTT
TRBV7-9,-,-,TRBJ1-1,CASTLSTGSTEAFF,TGTGCCAGCACCCTTTCCACAGGGAGCACTGAAGCTTTCTTT
TRBV5-1,many,-,TRBJ2-7,CASSLGQNYEQYF,TGCGCCAGCAGCTTAGGACAGAACTACGAGCAGTACTTC